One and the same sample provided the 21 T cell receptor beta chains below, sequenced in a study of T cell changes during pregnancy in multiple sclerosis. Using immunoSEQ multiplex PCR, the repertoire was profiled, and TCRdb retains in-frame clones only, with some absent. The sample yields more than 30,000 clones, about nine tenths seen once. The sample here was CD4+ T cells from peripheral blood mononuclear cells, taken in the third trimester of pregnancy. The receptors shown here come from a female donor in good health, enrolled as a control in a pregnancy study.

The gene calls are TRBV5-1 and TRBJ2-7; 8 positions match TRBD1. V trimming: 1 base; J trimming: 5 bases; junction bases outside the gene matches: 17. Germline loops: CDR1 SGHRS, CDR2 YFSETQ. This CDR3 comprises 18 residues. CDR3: CASSLLPPAGGSNDEQYF. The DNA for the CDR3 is TGCGCCAGCAGCTTGTTGCCCCCCGCAGGGGGCTCGAACGACGAGCAGTACTTC.

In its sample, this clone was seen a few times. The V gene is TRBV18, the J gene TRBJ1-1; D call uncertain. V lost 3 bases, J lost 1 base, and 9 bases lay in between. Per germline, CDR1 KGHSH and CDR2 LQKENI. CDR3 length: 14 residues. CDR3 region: CASSPGVANTEAFF. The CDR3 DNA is TGTGCCAGCTCACCGGGAGTGGCGAACACTGAAGCTTTCTTT.

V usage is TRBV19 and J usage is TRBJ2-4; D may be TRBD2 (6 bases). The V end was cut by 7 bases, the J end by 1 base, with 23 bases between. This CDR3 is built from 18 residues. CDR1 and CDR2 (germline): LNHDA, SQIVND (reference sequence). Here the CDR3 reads CASKGPSVNSMAKNIQYF. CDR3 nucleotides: TGTGCCAGTAAAGGTCCTAGCGTGAACTCTATGGCCAAAAACATTCAGTACTTC.

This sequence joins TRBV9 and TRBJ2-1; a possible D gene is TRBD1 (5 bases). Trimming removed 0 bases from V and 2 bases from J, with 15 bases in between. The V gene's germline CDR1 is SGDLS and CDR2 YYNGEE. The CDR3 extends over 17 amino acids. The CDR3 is CASSVEGPGYPYNEQFF. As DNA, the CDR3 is TGTGCCAGCAGCGTAGAAGGTCCAGGGTATCCCTACAATGAGCAGTTCTTC.

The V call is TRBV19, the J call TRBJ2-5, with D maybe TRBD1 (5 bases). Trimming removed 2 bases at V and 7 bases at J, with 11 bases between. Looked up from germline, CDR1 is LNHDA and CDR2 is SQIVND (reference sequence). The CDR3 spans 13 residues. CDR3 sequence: CASSIQGHGTQYF. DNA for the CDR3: TGTGCCAGTAGTATACAGGGCCACGGGACCCAGTACTTC.

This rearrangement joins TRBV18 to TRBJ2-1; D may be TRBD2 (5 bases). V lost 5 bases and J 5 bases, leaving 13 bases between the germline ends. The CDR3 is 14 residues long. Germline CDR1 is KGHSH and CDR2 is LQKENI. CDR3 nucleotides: TGTGCCAGCTCATCCGCTAGCACTAACAATGAGCAGTTCTTC. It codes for CASSSASTNNEQFF. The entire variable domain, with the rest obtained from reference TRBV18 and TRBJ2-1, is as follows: NAGVMQNPRHLVRRRGQEARLRCSPMKGHSHVYWYRQLPEEGLKFMVYLQKENIIDESGMPKERFSAEFPKEGPSILRIQQVVRGDSAAYFCASSSASTNNEQFFGPGTRLTVL.

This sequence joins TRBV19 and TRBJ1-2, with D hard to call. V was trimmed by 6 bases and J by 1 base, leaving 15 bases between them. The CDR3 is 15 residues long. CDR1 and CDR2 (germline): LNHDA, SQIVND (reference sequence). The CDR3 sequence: CASSLRGTDNYGYTF. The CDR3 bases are TGTGCCAGTAGCCTCCGGGGAACAGATAACTATGGCTACACCTTC.

The CDR3 loop reads CASSPAQAGTGELFF. CDR3 DNA: TGTGCCAGCAGTCCCGCACAAGCGGGCACCGGGGAGCTGTTTTTT. The V gene is TRBV6-1, the J gene TRBJ2-2, with a weak D call TRBD2 (6 bases). V lost 5 bases to trimming and J lost 4 bases, with 14 bases between them. In germline, CDR1 is MNHNS, CDR2 SASEGT. The length of the CDR3 is 15 residues.

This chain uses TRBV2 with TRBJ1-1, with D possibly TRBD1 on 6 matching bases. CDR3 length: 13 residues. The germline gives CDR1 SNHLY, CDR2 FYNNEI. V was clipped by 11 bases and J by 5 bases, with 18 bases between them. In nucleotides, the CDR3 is TGTGCCGCCAACAGGGATAGATGGACTGAAGCTTTCTTT. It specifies CAANRDRWTEAFF.

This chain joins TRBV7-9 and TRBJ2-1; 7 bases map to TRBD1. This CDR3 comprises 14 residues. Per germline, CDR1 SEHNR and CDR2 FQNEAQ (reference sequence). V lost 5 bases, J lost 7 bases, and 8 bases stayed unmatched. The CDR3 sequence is CASSRSDRDNEQFF. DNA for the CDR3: TGTGCCAGCAGCCGATCAGACAGGGATAATGAGCAGTTCTTC.

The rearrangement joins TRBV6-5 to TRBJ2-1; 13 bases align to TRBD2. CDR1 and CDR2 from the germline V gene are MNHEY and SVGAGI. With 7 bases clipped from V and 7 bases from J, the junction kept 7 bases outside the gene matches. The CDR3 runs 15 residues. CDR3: CASNILAGGQNEQFF. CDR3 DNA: TGTGCCAGCAACATACTAGCGGGAGGGCAAAATGAGCAGTTCTTC.

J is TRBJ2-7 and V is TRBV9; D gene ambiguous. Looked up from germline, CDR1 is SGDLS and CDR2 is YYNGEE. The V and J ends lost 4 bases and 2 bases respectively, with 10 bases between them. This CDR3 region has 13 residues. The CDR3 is CASSPQVTYEQYF. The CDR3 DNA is TGTGCCAGCAGCCCCCAGGTAACCTACGAGCAGTACTTC. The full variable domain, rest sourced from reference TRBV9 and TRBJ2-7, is DSGVTQTPKHLITATGQRVTLRCSPRSGDLSVYWYQQSLDQGLQFLIQYYNGEERAKGNILERFSAQQFPDLHSELNLSSLELGDSALYFCASSPQVTYEQYFGPGTRLTVT.

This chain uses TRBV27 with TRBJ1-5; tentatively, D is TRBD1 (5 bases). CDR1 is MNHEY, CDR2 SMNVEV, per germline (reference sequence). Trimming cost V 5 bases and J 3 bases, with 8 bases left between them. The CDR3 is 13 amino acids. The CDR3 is CASSDSYNQPQHF. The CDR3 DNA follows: TGTGCCAGCAGTGACAGCTACAATCAGCCCCAGCATTTT.

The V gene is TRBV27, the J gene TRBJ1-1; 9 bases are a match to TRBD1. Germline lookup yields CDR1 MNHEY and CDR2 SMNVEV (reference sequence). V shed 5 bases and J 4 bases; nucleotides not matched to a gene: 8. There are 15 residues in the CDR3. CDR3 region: CASSPWTGEGTEAFF. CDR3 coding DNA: TGTGCCAGCAGTCCCTGGACAGGGGAGGGCACTGAAGCTTTCTTT.

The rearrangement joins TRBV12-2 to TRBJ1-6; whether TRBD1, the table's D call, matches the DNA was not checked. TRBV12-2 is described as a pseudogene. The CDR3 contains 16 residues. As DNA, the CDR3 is TGTGCAAGTCGCGACGAACAGGCGCAGGATAATTCACCCCTCCACTTT. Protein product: CASRDEQAQDNSPLHF.

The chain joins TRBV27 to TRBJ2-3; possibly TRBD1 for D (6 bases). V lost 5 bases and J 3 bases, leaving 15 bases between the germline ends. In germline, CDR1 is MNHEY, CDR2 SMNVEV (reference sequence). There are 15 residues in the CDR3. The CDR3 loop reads CASSLTGLVTDTQYF. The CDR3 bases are TGTGCCAGCAGTCTCACAGGGTTGGTTACAGATACGCAGTATTTT.

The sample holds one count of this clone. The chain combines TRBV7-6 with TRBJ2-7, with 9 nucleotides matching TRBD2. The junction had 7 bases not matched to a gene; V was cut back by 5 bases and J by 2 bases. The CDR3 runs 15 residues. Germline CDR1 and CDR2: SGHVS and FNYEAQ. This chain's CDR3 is CASSPRGGATYEQYF. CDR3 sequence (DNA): TGTGCCAGCAGCCCCCGCGGGGGGGCAACCTACGAGCAGTACTTC.

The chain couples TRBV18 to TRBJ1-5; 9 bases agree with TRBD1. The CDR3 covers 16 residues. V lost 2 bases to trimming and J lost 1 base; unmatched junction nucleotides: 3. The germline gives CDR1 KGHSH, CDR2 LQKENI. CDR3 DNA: TGTGCCAGCTCACCAATCGGACAGGGGAGCAATCAGCCCCAGCATTTT. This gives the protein CASSPIGQGSNQPQHF. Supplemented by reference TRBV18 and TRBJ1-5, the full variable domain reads NAGVMQNPRHLVRRRGQEARLRCSPMKGHSHVYWYRQLPEEGLKFMVYLQKENIIDESGMPKERFSAEFPKEGPSILRIQQVVRGDSAAYFCASSPIGQGSNQPQHFGDGTRLSIL.

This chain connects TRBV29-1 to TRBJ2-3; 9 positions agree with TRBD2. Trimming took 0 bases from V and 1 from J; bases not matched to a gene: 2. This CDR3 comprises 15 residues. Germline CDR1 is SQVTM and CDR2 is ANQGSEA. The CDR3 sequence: CSVEDRTSGTDTQYF. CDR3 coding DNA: TGCAGCGTTGAAGATAGGACTAGCGGCACAGATACGCAGTATTTT.

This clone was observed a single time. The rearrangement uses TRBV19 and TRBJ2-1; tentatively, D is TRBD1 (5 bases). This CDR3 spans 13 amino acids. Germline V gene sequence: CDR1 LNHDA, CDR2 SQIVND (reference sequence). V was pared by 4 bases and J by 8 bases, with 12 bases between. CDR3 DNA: TGTGCCAGTAGTAGTCAGGGTTTCGATGAGCAGTTCTTC. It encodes CASSSQGFDEQFF.

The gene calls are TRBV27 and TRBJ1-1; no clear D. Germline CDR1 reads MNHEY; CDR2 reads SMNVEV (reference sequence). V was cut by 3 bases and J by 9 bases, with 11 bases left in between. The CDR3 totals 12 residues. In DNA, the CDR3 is TGTGCCAGCAGTTTTGAGGGTCAGAAAGCTTTCTTT. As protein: CASSFEGQKAFF.